The 18 T cell receptor beta chains reported below all come from one sample, sequenced in a study of T-cell reconstitution after alpha-beta-depleted transplantation in children. TCRbeta library preparation incorporated unique molecular identifiers. One entry per CDR3 protein results from TCRdb running MiXCR on the PCR reads. The sample includes some 840,000 distinct CDR3 sequences, roughly 15% of them seen just once. Sequences were derived from PBMCs, mostly from graft donor cells, sampled 360 days after TCRalphabeta/CD19-depleted stem cell transplant. These TCRs come from a male patient under 18 who had a stem cell transplant for acute lymphoblastic leukemia, so the T cells may come from the graft donor.

The chain couples TRBV2 to TRBJ2-5; 8 bases fit TRBD1. With V trimmed by 5 bases and J by 7 bases, 6 bases remained unmatched. Looked up from germline, CDR1 is SNHLY and CDR2 is FYNNEI. CDR3 size: 13 residues. The CDR3 spells CASSPGGGGTQYF. CDR3 DNA sequence: TGTGCCAGCAGTCCAGGGGGCGGAGGGACCCAGTACTTC.

The CDR3 sequence: CASSQEGVYLMVADTQYF. The CDR3 bases are TGTGCCAGCAGCCAAGAGGGGGTCTACCTGATGGTGGCAGATACGCAGTATTTT. The chain employs TRBV3-1 and TRBJ2-3; either TRBD1 or TRBD2 may fit D (5 bases each). The germline CDR1 and CDR2 sequences are LGHDT and YNNKEL (reference sequence). This CDR3 is 18 amino acids long. V was trimmed by 0 bases and J by 4 bases, leaving 20 bases between them.

In this sample, this clonotype turned up a few times. In DNA, the CDR3 is TGTGCCAGCAGCTTAAGGGGTTACGACTCCTACAATGAGCAGTTCTTC. This encodes CASSLRGYDSYNEQFF. The gene calls are TRBV7-9 and TRBJ2-1; the D gene is possibly TRBD1 (5 bases). V dropped 2 bases and J dropped 0 bases, with 11 bases sitting between them. Germline V lookup: CDR1 SEHNR, CDR2 FQNEAQ (reference sequence). CDR3 length: 16 amino acids.

This clonotype was counted ten times or more. The chain is built from TRBV11-1 and TRBJ2-1, with 13 positions matching TRBD2. CDR1 is SGHAT, CDR2 FQDESV, per germline (reference sequence). This CDR3 has 21 residues. Trimming cost V 0 bases and J 4 bases; bases outside gene matches: 15. CDR3 residues: CASSLAAPGTSGNREYNEQFF. CDR3 bases: TGTGCCAGCAGCTTAGCCGCTCCCGGGACTAGCGGGAATCGCGAGTACAATGAGCAGTTCTTC.

As DNA, the CDR3 is TGTGCCAGCAGCTTAGCCCAACCGGCTTTATACCAAGAGACCCAGTACTTC. Protein sequence: CASSLAQPALYQETQYF. V gene TRBV13 combines with J gene TRBJ2-5; D gene unclear. The CDR3 is 17 residues long. The germline gives CDR1 PRHDT, CDR2 FYEKMQ (reference sequence). V was trimmed by 1 base and J by 0 bases, leaving 15 bases between them.

V gene TRBV20-1 combines with J gene TRBJ1-2, with TRBD1 matching 12 bases. There are 14 residues in the CDR3. CDR1 is DFQATT and CDR2 is SNEGSKA in the germline V gene (reference sequence). The junction had 5 bases not matched to a gene; V was cut back by 1 base and J by 8 bases. The CDR3 spells CSARGDRGRGGYTF. DNA for the CDR3: TGCAGTGCTAGAGGGGACAGGGGGCGAGGAGGCTACACCTTC.

J is TRBJ2-2 and V is TRBV2; D possibly corresponds to TRBD2 (5 bases). V lost 7 bases to trimming and J lost 6 bases, with 9 bases between them. This CDR3 spans 12 amino acids. CDR1 is SNHLY, CDR2 FYNNEI, per germline. As DNA, the CDR3 is TGTGCCAGCACGGGGTTGGCCGGGGAGCTGTTTTTT. Protein product: CASTGLAGELFF.

This clonotype was picked up many times. The chain employs TRBV5-1 and TRBJ1-1; 11 bases align to TRBD1. The CDR3 sequence is 14 residues long. Germline V gene data show CDR1 as SGHRS and CDR2 as YFSETQ. The V segment lost 7 bases and the J segment 3 bases; nucleotides outside the gene matches: 5. DNA of the CDR3: TGCGCCAGCCAACGGACAGGGGGCTACACTGAAGCTTTCTTT. Translated: CASQRTGGYTEAFF.

This clonotype was picked up many times. The gene calls are TRBV7-6 and TRBJ1-1, with a possible D match to TRBD1 (6 bases). In germline, CDR1 is SGHVS, CDR2 FNYEAQ. CDR3 size: 13 residues. V gave up 5 bases and J gave up 6 bases, with 13 bases separating them. This CDR3 is CASSLGGGPEAFF. In DNA form, the CDR3 reads TGTGCCAGCAGCCTAGGGGGGGGCCCTGAAGCTTTCTTT.

In this sample, this clonotype turned up a few times. The chain carries TRBV13 and TRBJ2-4, with 8 bases aligning to TRBD1. There are 14 residues in the CDR3. Germline CDR1 PRHDT, CDR2 FYEKMQ (reference sequence). The V gene end was trimmed by 4 bases and the J gene end by 3 bases; junction bases not matched to a gene: 2. CDR3 in amino acids: CASSSTGVKNIQYF. The DNA of the CDR3 is TGTGCCAGCAGCTCGACAGGGGTCAAAAACATTCAGTACTTC.

This chain's CDR3 is CASTPLGEVVTDTQYF. The CDR3 nucleotides read TGTGCCAGCACTCCTCTGGGGGAGGTCGTCACAGATACGCAGTATTTT. This chain uses TRBV2 with TRBJ2-3; a possible D gene is TRBD2 (6 bases). The CDR3 has 16 amino acids. Germline CDR1 is SNHLY and CDR2 is FYNNEI. V lost 7 bases to trimming and J lost 2 bases, with 19 bases between them.

This clonotype came up many times. The chain is built from TRBV5-1 and TRBJ2-2; 8 nucleotides align to TRBD1. The V gene's germline CDR1 is SGHRS and CDR2 YFSETQ. The length of the CDR3 is 16 residues. The J segment lost 5 bases and the V segment lost 3 bases, leaving 9 bases of the junction unmatched. CDR3 protein: CASSWDRRTFTGELFF. The CDR3 DNA reads as TGCGCCAGCAGCTGGGACAGGCGGACGTTTACCGGGGAGCTGTTTTTT.

This clonotype was detected only a few times. The V and J genes are TRBV5-1 and TRBJ2-3; TRBD2 might be the D (6 bases). V was trimmed by 5 bases and J by 0 bases, leaving 10 bases between them. CDR3 length: 14 residues. Germline V gene lookup returns CDR1 SGHRS and CDR2 YFSETQ. The CDR3, as DNA: TGCGCCAGCAGTCGCGGGGACAGCACAGATACGCAGTATTTT. Translating it yields CASSRGDSTDTQYF. Together with reference TRBV5-1 and TRBJ2-3, the CDR3 gives the full variable domain: KAGVTQTPRYLIKTRGQQVTLSCSPISGHRSVSWYQQTPGQGLQFLFEYFSETQRNKGNFPGRFSGRQFSNSRSEMNVSTLELGDSALYLCASSRGDSTDTQYFGPGTRLTVL.

The chain uses TRBV5-1 and TRBJ2-3, with D perhaps TRBD1 (6 bases). Trimming removed 0 bases from V and 5 bases from J, with 10 bases in between. Germline V gene sequence: CDR1 SGHRS, CDR2 YFSETQ. This CDR3 is 14 amino acids long. CDR3 protein: CASSLVTGVDTQYF. DNA of the CDR3: TGCGCCAGCAGCTTGGTGACAGGAGTAGATACGCAGTATTTT.

This clonotype was seen at least ten times. The gene calls are TRBV10-3 and TRBJ2-1; D is possibly TRBD2 (5 bases). Germline V gene sequence: CDR1 ENHRY, CDR2 SYGVKD. The CDR3 length is 13 residues. Trimming stripped 6 bases from V and 7 bases from J, with 13 bases between. The CDR3 coding sequence is TGTGCCATCAGGTCACTAGTGAGGAATGAGCAGTTCTTC. Amino acid sequence: CAIRSLVRNEQFF.

The chain carries TRBV2 and TRBJ2-7; either TRBD1 or TRBD2 may supply D (5 bases each). Germline V gene data show CDR1 as SNHLY and CDR2 as FYNNEI. Trimming cost V 2 bases and J 1 base, with 18 bases left between them. The CDR3 length is 17 residues. CDR3 residues: CASSERGFLAPSYEQYF. In DNA form, the CDR3 reads TGTGCCAGCAGTGAAAGGGGCTTTCTAGCCCCATCCTACGAGCAGTACTTC.

Ten or more counts support this clonotype. The rearrangement joins TRBV12-3 or TRBV12-4 to TRBJ2-1; 7 positions match TRBD2. V trimming: 5 bases; J trimming: 4 bases; junction bases outside the gene matches: 2. This CDR3 has 13 amino acids. The CDR3 region has the DNA TGTGCCAGCAGTGCGGGAGCTTACAATGAGCAGTTCTTC. As protein: CASSAGAYNEQFF.

The chain carries TRBV11-2 and TRBJ2-7; either TRBD1 or TRBD2 may supply D (5 bases each). The germline gives CDR1 SGHAT, CDR2 FQNNGV. V lost 5 bases to trimming and J lost 4 bases, with 21 bases between them. There are 16 residues in the CDR3. CDR3 region: CASSAYLKGGTYEQYF. In DNA form, the CDR3 reads TGTGCCAGCAGCGCCTACCTCAAGGGTGGGACGTACGAGCAGTACTTC. Combining the CDR3 with reference TRBV11-2 and TRBJ2-7 gives the whole variable domain EAGVAQSPRYKIIEKRQSVAFWCNPISGHATLYWYQQILGQGPKLLIQFQNNGVVDDSQLPKDRFSAERLKGVDSTLKIQPAKLEDSAVYLCASSAYLKGGTYEQYFGPGTRLTVT.